The 11 T cell receptor beta chains below come from one sample, sequenced in a study of blood T cells in healthy people across ages. For the second PCR, which ran for roughly 7 to 11 cycles, a sample-barcoded 5' primer and a J-beta primer mix were used. TCRdb re-analysed the 5' RACE reads in MiXCR, keeping a single row per CDR3 protein. Of over a million distinct CDR3 sequences detected, 40% to 55% appear once; the ten largest clones hold approximately 19%. The sample was blood. The receptors shown here come from a woman aged 60-70 years in good health.

J is TRBJ1-1 and V is TRBV20-1, with D possibly matching TRBD1 (6 bases). The CDR3 consists of 13 residues. Germline-derived CDR1 and CDR2 are DFQATT and SNEGSKA (reference sequence). The V end was cut by 6 bases, the J end by 3 bases, with 14 bases between. This CDR3 is CSARRPGDTEAFF. DNA for the CDR3: TGCAGTGCGAGACGCCCAGGGGACACTGAAGCTTTCTTT.

This clonotype has a handful of counts. The chain uses TRBV27 and TRBJ2-1; D perhaps matches TRBD1 (5 bases). V was clipped by 2 bases and J by 3 bases, with 8 bases between them. The CDR3 has 14 residues. The germline V gene encodes CDR1 MNHEY and CDR2 SMNVEV (reference sequence). The CDR3 region has the DNA TGTGCCAGCAGTTTACAGGGAATCTACAATGAGCAGTTCTTC. Protein product: CASSLQGIYNEQFF.

The rearrangement joins TRBV10-3 to TRBJ2-5; the match to TRBD1 covers 8 bases. V trimming: 6 bases; J trimming: 5 bases; junction bases outside the gene matches: 5. The CDR3 extends over 13 amino acids. Germline-derived CDR1 and CDR2 are ENHRY and SYGVKD. The CDR3 loop is CAIRATGEETQYF. CDR3 DNA: TGTGCCATCAGGGCGACAGGGGAGGAGACCCAGTACTTC.

V and J are TRBV28 and TRBJ2-7, with D possibly TRBD2 on 6 matching bases. Looked up from germline, CDR1 is MDHEN and CDR2 is SYDVKM. Trimming took 6 bases from V and 2 from J, leaving 14 bases between them. This CDR3 has 14 amino acids. As DNA, the CDR3 is TGTGCCAGCAGCCCGCCCGGGAGCCCCTACGAGCAGTACTTC. Its protein is CASSPPGSPYEQYF.

Details on this clonotype: The germline gene is not matched at one end of the junction; a read error may be the cause. The chain has TRBV5-1 and TRBJ2-3; 9 positions match TRBD2. The CDR3 is made up of 14 amino acids. The germline V gene has CDR1 SGHRS and CDR2 YFSETQ. CDR3 amino acids: CASSYGTSIDTQYF. The CDR3 DNA reads TGCGCCAGCAGCTACGGGACTAGCATAGATACGCAGTATTTT. The variable domain in full, with the rest retrieved from reference TRBV5-1 and TRBJ2-3, is KAGVTQTPRYLIKTRGQQVTLSCSPISGHRSVSWYQQTPGQGLQFLFEYFSETQRNKGNFPGRFSGRQFSNSRSEMNVSTLELGDSALYLCASSYGTSIDTQYFGPGTRLTVL.

The V gene is TRBV20-1, the J gene TRBJ1-2; a possible D gene is TRBD1 (6 bases). CDR3 size: 14 residues. Trimming cost V 4 bases and J 8 bases, with 20 bases left between them. The germline CDR1 and CDR2 sequences are DFQATT and SNEGSKA (reference sequence). Here the CDR3 reads CSATESWGGRGYTF. The CDR3 DNA reads TGCAGTGCTACTGAATCTTGGGGGGGCCGAGGCTACACCTTC.

This clonotype turned up a few times. This rearrangement joins TRBV6-1 to TRBJ2-7; 13 nucleotides line up with TRBD2. V lost 5 bases and J lost 1; bases outside the gene matches: 8. The CDR3 is 17 amino acids. Germline lookup yields CDR1 MNHNS and CDR2 SASEGT. The CDR3 DNA reads TGTGCCAGCAGTCGGACTAGCGGGAGTTTGCGGTCCTACGAGCAGTACTTC. Protein sequence: CASSRTSGSLRSYEQYF.

This chain links TRBV14 with TRBJ2-3; a weak D match, TRBD2 (6 bases). The CDR3 length is 16 residues. Germline loops: CDR1 SGHDN, CDR2 FVKESK. Trimming took 4 bases from V and 3 from J, leaving 17 bases between them. The CDR3 nucleotides are TGTGCCAGCAGCCCATCAAGCGGGTGGGCGACAGATACGCAGTATTTT. It translates to CASSPSSGWATDTQYF.

The rearrangement uses TRBV3-1 and TRBJ2-5, with D perhaps assigned TRBD1 or TRBD2 (5 bases each). Per germline, CDR1 LGHDT and CDR2 YNNKEL (reference sequence). The CDR3 runs 14 residues. Trimming shortened V by 5 bases and J by 9 bases, and 19 bases separated the two germline ends. The CDR3 DNA follows: TGTGCCAGCAGCTTAGACTGGGGCGAGAGGGCCCAGTACTTC. This translates into CASSLDWGERAQYF.

This clonotype was seen only a few times. The V call is TRBV27, the J call TRBJ2-6; 9 bases are shared with TRBD1. This CDR3 region has 17 residues. Germline V gene data show CDR1 as MNHEY and CDR2 as SMNVEV (reference sequence). The ends lost 8 bases at V and 1 base at J; junction bases unmatched: 9. Written as DNA, the CDR3 is TGTGCCAGCCGCAGACAGGGGGATTCTTCTGGGGCCAACGTCCTGACTTTC. Translation: CASRRQGDSSGANVLTF.

The chain carries TRBV10-3 and TRBJ2-3; D is perhaps TRBD2 (5 bases). CDR1 ENHRY and CDR2 SYGVKD come from the germline V gene. Trimming took 6 bases from V and 6 from J, leaving 16 bases between them. The CDR3 spans 14 residues. The CDR3 nucleotides are TGTGCCATCAGGGAGGTTGTGGAATCCGATACGCAGTATTTT. Its translation is CAIREVVESDTQYF.